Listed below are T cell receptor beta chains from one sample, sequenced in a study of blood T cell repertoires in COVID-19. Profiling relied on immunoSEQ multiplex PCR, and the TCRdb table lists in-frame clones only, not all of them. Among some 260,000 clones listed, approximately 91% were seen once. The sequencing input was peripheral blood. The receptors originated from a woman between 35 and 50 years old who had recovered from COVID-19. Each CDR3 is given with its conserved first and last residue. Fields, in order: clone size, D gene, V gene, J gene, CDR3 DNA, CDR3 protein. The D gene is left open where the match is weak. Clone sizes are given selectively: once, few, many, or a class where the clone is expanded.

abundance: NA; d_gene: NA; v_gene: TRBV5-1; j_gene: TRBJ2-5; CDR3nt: TGCGCCAGCAGCCTGGAAGGGGGGGACCAAGAGACCCAGTACTTC; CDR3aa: CASSLEGGDQETQYF
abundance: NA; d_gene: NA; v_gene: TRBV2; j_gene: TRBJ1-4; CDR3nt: TGTGCCAGCAACCAGGGGACATCCGAAAAACTGTTTTTT; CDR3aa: CASNQGTSEKLFF
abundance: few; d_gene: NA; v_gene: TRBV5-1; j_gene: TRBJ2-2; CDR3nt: TGCGCCAGCAGCCGCGAACTCACCGGGGAGCTGTTTTTT; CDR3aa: CASSRELTGELFF
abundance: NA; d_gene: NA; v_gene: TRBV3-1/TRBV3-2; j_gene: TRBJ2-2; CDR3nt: TGTGCCAGCAGCCACATGCGGCAGGGTAACACCGGGGAGCTGTTTTTT; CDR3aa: CASSHMRQGNTGELFF
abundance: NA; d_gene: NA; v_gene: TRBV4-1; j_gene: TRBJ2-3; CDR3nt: TGCGCCAGCAGCCAAGTTCAGGACAGTCTCACGGGGGATACGCAGTATTTT; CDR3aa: CASSQVQDSLTGDTQYF
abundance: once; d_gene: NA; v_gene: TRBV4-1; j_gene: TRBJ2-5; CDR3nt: TGCGCCAGCAGCCAAGAACGGCCGGGGGAGACCCAGTACTTC; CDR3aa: CASSQERPGETQYF
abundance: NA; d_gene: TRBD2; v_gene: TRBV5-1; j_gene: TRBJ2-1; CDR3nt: TGCGCCAGCAGCTTGGCGGGCTCTATAGCGGGAGGGTACAATGAGCAGTTCTTC; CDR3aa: CASSLAGSIAGGYNEQFF
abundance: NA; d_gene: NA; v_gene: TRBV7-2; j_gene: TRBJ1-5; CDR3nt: TGTGCCAGCAAGGGGGATTGGGATCAGCCCCAGCATTTT; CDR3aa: CASKGDWDQPQHF
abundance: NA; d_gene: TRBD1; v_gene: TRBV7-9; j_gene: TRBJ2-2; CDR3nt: TGTGCCAGCAGCTGGACAGGGGGTAGCACCGGGGAGCTGTTTTTT; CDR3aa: CASSWTGGSTGELFF
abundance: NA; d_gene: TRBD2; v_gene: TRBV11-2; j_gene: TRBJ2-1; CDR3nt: TGTGCCAGCAGCTTAGAAGCCGGGACTACCCACCCTATATATAATGAGCAGTTCTTC; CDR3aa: CASSLEAGTTHPIYNEQFF
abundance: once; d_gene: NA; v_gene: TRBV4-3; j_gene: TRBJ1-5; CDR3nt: TGCGCCAGCAGCCAAGATCTCGGGGGTTCGGGAAGCAATCAGCCCCAGCATTTT; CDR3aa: CASSQDLGGSGSNQPQHF
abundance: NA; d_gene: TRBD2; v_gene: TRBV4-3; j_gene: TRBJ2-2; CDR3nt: TGCGCCAGCAGCTCAAGATGGGGACTAGCGGTACCCGGGGAGCTGTTTTTT; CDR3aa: CASSSRWGLAVPGELFF
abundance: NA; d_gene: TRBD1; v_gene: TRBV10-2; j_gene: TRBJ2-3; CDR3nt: TGCGCCAGCGGGGATCGACAGGGGCGCACAGATACGCAGTATTTT; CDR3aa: CASGDRQGRTDTQYF
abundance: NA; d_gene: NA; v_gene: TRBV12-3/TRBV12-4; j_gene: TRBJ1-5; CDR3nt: TGTGCCAGCAGCAGGACAGAAACCCAGCCCCAGCATTTT; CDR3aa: CASSRTETQPQHF
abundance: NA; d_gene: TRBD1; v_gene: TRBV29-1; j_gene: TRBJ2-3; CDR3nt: TGCAGCGTTGCCCCGGACAGGGGGCGCACAGATACGCAGTATTTT; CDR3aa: CSVAPDRGRTDTQYF
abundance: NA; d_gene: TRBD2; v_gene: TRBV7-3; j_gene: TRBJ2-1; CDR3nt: TGTGCCAGCAGCTTATCAAGCGGGGGGGCCCATGAGCAGTTCTTC; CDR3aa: CASSLSSGGAHEQFF
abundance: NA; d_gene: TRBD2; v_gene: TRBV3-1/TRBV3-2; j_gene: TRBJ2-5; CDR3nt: TGTGCCAGCAGCCAAGGACTAGCGGGGGGGAACCAAGAGACCCAGTACTTC; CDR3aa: CASSQGLAGGNQETQYF
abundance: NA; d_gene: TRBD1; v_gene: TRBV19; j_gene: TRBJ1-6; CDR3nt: TGTGCCAGTAGTATCCCGGGGACAGGAAATTCACCCCTCCACTTT; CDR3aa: CASSIPGTGNSPLHF
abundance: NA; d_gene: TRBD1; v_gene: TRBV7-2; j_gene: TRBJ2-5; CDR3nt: TGTGCCAGCAGCTTAGCCGGCAGGGGGGAGACCCAGTACTTC; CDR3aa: CASSLAGRGETQYF
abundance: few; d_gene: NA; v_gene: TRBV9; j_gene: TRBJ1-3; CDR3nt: TGTGCCAGCAGCGTAAAGCCGAGCCAAGCGAGTGGAAACACCATATATTTT; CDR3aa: CASSVKPSQASGNTIYF
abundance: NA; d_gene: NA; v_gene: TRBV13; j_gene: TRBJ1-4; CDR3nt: TGTGCCAGCAGCTTAGTTGGTCATGGGACAACTGAAAAACTGTTTTTT; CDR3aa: CASSLVGHGTTEKLFF
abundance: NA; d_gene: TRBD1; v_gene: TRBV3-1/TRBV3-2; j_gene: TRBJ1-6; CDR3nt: TGTGCCAGCAGCACGGGACAGGGGAATTCACCCCTCCACTTT; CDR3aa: CASSTGQGNSPLHF
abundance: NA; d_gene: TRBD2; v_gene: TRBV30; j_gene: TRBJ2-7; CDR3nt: TGTGCCTGGAGTACCCCTTCGGGGGGGTGGTACTACGAGCAGTACTTC; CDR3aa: CAWSTPSGGWYYEQYF
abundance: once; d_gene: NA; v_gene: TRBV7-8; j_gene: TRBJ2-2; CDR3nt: TGTGCCAGCAGCTTGAGGCGAACTCGTCAGACGAACACCGGGGAGCTGTTTTTT; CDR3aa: CASSLRRTRQTNTGELFF
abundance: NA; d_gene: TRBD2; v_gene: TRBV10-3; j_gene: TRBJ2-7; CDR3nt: TGTGCCATCAGTGTATCTAGCGGGAGGACCTACGAGCAGTACTTC; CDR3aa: CAISVSSGRTYEQYF